This T cell receptor beta chain emerged from a study of long-term antiretroviral therapy in people with HIV. Study-level findings and limits: Narrower CDR3 length ranges marked HIV repertoires relative to controls.

J was trimmed by 8 bases and V by 1 base; bases with no gene match: 10. Per the germline V gene, CDR1 is SGHAT and CDR2 is FQNNGV. The CDR3 sequence is 16 residues long. Survey-level resolution applied to immunoSEQ assay v3.0. This table comes from immunoSEQ multiplex PCR, and its TCRdb copy is limited to in-frame clones, with some not included. The sample records 20,000 to 25,000 clones, about 89% being singletons. To note about this clone: Its antigen is as yet unknown.

The sequencing used unsorted PBMCs, collected around 2.7 years after starting antiretroviral therapy. V gene TRBV11-2 combines with J gene TRBJ2-1; 8 bases align to TRBD2. This clonotype was sampled from a woman aged 50 to 60 with HIV. The CDR3 spells CASSLVPGGPNDEQFF. CDR3 nucleotide sequence: TGTGCCAGCAGCTTAGTTCCGGGAGGGCCGAACGATGAGCAGTTCTTC.